The subject of this entry is one TCR beta chain. Its antigen target is currently unknown. The record has no base qualities; no much larger clone is one base away. This sample stems from a study of T cells in Graves' hyperthyroidism and ophthalmopathy (dated by TCRdb to the late 2010s). Study-level background: Peripheral blood was sampled at the time of initial diagnosis, prior to any treatment. A discovery cohort of roughly 96 patients, about 40 with Graves' ophthalmopathy and 57 with stable Graves' hyperthyroidism, was used to find distinguishing TCR V-J signatures. Prospective prediction of ophthalmopathy was tested in an independent validation cohort of 18 to 20 hyperthyroidism patients and some 17 patients who later progressed to ophthalmopathy. The approximately 100 discovery patients were divided at random into training and test sets in a 7:3 ratio. In addition, the study compared T-cell repertoires in thyroid tissue and in blood from several Graves' hyperthyroidism patients. After blood sampling, hyperthyroidism patients were treated with methimazole at a starting dose of 30 mg daily, and ophthalmopathy patients were treated with high-dose intravenous methylprednisolone. The paper reports TCR Vbeta CDR3 sequencing of some 140 peripheral blood samples: around 45 ophthalmopathy, under 80 hyperthyroidism and around 17 progressor patients.

In the ophthalmopathy patients, disease was moderately to severely active, with a Clinical Activity Score of 3 or more, a NOSPECS grade of 4 or more, and a duration of less than 3 months. The study excluded patients with uncontrolled infections, other autoimmune diseases, pregnancy or lactation. Diagnoses relied on clinical symptoms, serum thyroxine and TRAb, thyroid ultrasound and orbital computed tomography. Ficoll-Paque density gradient centrifugation was used to isolate PBMCs from approximately 10 ml of fresh peripheral blood. Trizol reagent was used to extract total RNA, and RNA quality was then checked on an Agilent 2100 Bioanalyzer. TCR beta CDR3 regions were amplified from RNA transcripts. A first-round RT-PCR of the TCR CDR3 used the HTBI primer set with the Qiagen OneStep RT-PCR kit. Libraries were constructed in a second round of multiplex PCR, after which size selection and purification were carried out. Paired-end sequencing of the libraries was performed with 100 bp reads on an Illumina HiSeq2000. Per the source publication's procedure: Raw data were processed with SOAPnuke, discarding reads with adapters, uncalled bases, mean Phred below 15, or no exact constant-primer or identifier match. COPE v1.2.5 was used to merge the high-quality paired reads, and each unique nucleotide sequence was defined as a clonotype. Clonotypes were aligned to IMGT TRBV, TRBD and TRBJ reference segments using MiTCR v1.1. The analysis included only V-J combinations with a frequency above 0.0001, which together covered around 99% of the repertoires. The TCS score was defined as the ratio of F50 (clonal expansion) to E x V (chaos), calculated using BLOSUM62-based TCRdist between CDR3 peptides within each V-J. Welch's t-statistics and random forest reduced fewer than 550 V-J features to roughly 13, which were used in a naive Bayes classifier (R e1071). The raw public data were reprocessed by TCRdb itself: fastp quality trimming at Q25, MiXCR clonotype calling, in-frame beta chains only. A single entry per CDR3 protein holds the most common genes and DNA from its merged rows. In this record, the V and J calls reflect TCRdb's handling and not the investigators' own analysis. The sample data list roughly 380,000 distinct CDR3 sequences, and 15% to 20% of these were observed just once. Clones ranked in the top ten supply roughly a sixth of the sample.

Inclusive of the bounding cysteine and phenylalanine, the CDR3 is 13 residues long. Just CDR3 DNA is preserved here, 39 bases in frame from base 1. V was cut back by 6 bases and J by 2 bases, leaving a gap of 11 bases between them. What the research found in general, with its limitations: No statistical method was used to set the sample size in advance, and investigators knew the group allocation. Ophthalmopathy was separated from stable hyperthyroidism by a 13 V-J signature model, with approximately 89% sensitivity and approximately 81% specificity obtained in cross-validation and 80%/75% obtained in testing. In validation, progression to ophthalmopathy was predicted by the model with 55% to 71% sensitivity and around 76% specificity, a median of about 6.4 months before onset. Most expanded thyroid clonotypes (frequency above 0.001) were also detected in blood, suggesting blood repertoires may reflect thyroid immune responses.

This TCR was recovered from a woman aged 40 to 50 with Graves' ophthalmopathy. The rearranged segments are TRBV12-3 or TRBV12-4 and TRBJ2-7, and possibly TRBD1, on 6 matching bases. What was sequenced was blood. The CDR3 here reads CASRQGPTYEQYF. The DNA is TGTGCCAGCAGACAGGGCCCCACCTACGAGCAGTACTTC.